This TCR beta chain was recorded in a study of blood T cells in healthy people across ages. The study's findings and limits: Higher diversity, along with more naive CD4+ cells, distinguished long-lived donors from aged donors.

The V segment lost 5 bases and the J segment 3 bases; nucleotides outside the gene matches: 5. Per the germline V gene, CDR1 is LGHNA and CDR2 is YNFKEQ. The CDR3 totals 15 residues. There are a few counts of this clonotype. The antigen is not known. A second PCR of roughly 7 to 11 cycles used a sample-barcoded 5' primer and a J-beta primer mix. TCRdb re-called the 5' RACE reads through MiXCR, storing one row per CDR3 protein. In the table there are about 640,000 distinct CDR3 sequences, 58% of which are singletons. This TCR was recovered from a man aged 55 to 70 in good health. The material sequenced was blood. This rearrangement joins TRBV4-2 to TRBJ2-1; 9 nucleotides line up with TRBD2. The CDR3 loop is CASSTASGVYNEQFF. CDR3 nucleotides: TGTGCCAGCAGCACCGCTAGCGGGGTCTACAATGAGCAGTTCTTC.